This T cell receptor (beta chain) was obtained from a study of blood T cell repertoires in COVID-19. This clone was seen once. Method: immunoSEQ multiplex PCR; TCRdb's copy keeps in-frame clones and lacks some. The data contain about 210,000 clones, about 90% of them singletons. The CDR3 loop spans 12 amino acids. The J segment lost 5 bases and the V segment lost 5 bases, leaving 2 bases of the junction unmatched. The rearrangement uses TRBV12-3 or TRBV12-4 and TRBJ1-2; 7 bases fit TRBD1. The clonotype was recovered from a man in his late teens or twenties with active or convalescent COVID-19. The sequenced sample consisted of peripheral blood. The CDR3 bases are TGTGCCAGCAGTCAGGGGGAGTATGGCTACACCTTC. This sequence encodes CASSQGEYGYTF.